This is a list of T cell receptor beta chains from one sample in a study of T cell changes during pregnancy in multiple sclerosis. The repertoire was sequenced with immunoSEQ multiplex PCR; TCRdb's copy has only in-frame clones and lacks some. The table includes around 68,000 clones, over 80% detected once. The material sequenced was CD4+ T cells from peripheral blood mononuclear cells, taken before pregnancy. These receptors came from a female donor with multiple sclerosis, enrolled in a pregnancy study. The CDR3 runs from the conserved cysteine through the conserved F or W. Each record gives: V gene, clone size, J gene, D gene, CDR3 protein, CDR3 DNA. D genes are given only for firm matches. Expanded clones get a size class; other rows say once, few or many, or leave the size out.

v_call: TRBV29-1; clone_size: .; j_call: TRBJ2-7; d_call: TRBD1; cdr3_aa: CSVLGQGAYEQYF; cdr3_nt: TGCAGCGTGCTCGGACAGGGAGCCTACGAGCAGTACTTC
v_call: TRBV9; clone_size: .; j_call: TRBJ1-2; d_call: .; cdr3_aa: CASSVSGQAVGYTF; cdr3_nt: TGTGCCAGCAGCGTATCGGGACAAGCGGTCGGCTACACCTTC
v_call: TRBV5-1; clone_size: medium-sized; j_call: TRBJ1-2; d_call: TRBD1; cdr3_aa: CASRTGQGAPGYTF; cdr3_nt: TGCGCCAGCAGAACTGGACAGGGGGCCCCTGGCTACACCTTC
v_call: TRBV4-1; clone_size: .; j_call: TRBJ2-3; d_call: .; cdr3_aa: CASSQVTATDTQYF; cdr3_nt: TGCGCCAGCAGCCAAGTGACAGCCACAGATACGCAGTATTTT
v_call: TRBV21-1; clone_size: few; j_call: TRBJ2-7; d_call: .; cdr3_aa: CASSNSGRVGGDYEQYF; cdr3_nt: TGTGCCAGCAGCAATTCGGGACGTGTGGGGGGAGACTACGAGCAGTACTTC
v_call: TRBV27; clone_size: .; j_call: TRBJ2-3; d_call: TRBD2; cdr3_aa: CASSDSGGSSTDTQYF; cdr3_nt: TGTGCCAGCAGTGATAGCGGGGGCTCTAGCACAGATACGCAGTATTTT
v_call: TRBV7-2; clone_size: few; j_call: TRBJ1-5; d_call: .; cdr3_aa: CASSGKTGNQPQHF; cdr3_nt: TGTGCCAGCAGCGGCAAGACAGGAAATCAGCCCCAGCATTTT
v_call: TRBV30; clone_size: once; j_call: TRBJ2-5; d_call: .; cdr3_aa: CAWSINQETQYF; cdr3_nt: TGTGCCTGGAGTATCAACCAAGAGACCCAGTACTTC
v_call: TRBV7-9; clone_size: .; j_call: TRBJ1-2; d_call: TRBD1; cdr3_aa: CASSLGQGFYGYTF; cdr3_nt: TGTGCCAGCAGCTTGGGACAGGGATTTTATGGCTACACCTTC
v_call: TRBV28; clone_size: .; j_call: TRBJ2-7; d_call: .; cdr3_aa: CASSLGQGPFEQYF; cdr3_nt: TGTGCCAGCAGTTTAGGGCAGGGCCCCTTCGAGCAGTACTTC
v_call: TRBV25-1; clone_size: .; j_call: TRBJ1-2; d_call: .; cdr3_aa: CASSVPVGRGDYGYTF; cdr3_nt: TGTGCCAGCAGTGTACCCGTAGGTCGGGGGGATTATGGCTACACCTTC
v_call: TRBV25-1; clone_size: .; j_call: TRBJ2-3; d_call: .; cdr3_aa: CASSGRQSSTDTQYF; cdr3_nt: TGTGCCAGCAGTGGCAGACAGAGCAGCACAGATACGCAGTATTTT
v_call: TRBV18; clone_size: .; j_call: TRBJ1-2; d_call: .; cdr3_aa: CASSPRVNYGYTF; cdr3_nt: TGTGCCAGCTCACCACGAGTTAACTATGGCTACACCTTC
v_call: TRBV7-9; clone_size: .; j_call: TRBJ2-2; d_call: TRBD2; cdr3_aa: CASSLTSGRAYTGELFF; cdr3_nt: TGTGCCAGCAGCTTGACTAGCGGGAGGGCCTACACCGGGGAGCTGTTTTTT
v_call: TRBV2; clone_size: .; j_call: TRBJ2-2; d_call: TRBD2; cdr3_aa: CASRLAHTGELFF; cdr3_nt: TGTGCCAGCAGACTAGCGCACACCGGGGAGCTGTTTTTT
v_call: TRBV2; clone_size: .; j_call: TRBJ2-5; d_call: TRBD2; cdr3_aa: CASSLAGETQYF; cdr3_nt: TGTGCCAGCAGTTTAGCGGGAGAGACCCAGTACTTC
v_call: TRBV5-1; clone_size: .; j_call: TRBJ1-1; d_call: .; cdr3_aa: CASSLSYRGPEAFF; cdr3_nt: TGCGCCAGCAGCTTGTCGTATAGAGGGCCTGAAGCTTTCTTT
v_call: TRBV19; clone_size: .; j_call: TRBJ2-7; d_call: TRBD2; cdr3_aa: CASRNGRRGLGDEQYF; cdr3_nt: TGTGCCAGTAGAAACGGGAGGCGGGGCTTGGGAGACGAGCAGTACTTC
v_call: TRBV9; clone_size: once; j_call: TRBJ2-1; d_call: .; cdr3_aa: CASSVTARSSYNEQFF; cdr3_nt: TGTGCCAGCAGCGTAACGGCTAGAAGCTCCTACAATGAGCAGTTCTTC
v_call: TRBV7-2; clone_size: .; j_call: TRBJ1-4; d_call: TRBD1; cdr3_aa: CASSFTGGENEKLFF; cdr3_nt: TGTGCCAGCAGTTTTACAGGGGGGGAGAATGAAAAACTGTTTTTT